This T cell receptor (beta chain) was retrieved from a study of tissue T cells after allogeneic stem cell transplantation. Gastrointestinal graft-versus-host disease was present in all patients, each treated with several therapy lines. Autopsy tissues included GI tract, liver, skin and lymphoid organs. CDR3 sequences, V/J genes, frequencies and template counts came from survey-depth TCRbeta sequencing. Method: immunoSEQ multiplex PCR; TCRdb's copy keeps in-frame clones and lacks some. The table includes 650 to 950 clones, around 40% detected once. The CDR3 extends over 14 amino acids. J lost 6 bases, V lost 6 bases, and 7 bases had no gene match. Per germline, CDR1 LGHNT and CDR2 FRNRAP. Whole-study results and caveats: Shared clones across patients were few; motif clustering revealed tissue-specific shared signatures.

As for this clone: Its matching antigen is unknown.

This sequence was found in a female patient between 40 and 75 years old with steroid-refractory graft-versus-host disease after an allogeneic stem cell transplant. The T cells may partly be graft donor cells. Sequences were derived from ileal tissue, sampled at autopsy. The chain joins TRBV12-5 to TRBJ2-7; 11 bases line up with TRBD2. DNA for the CDR3: TGTGCTAGTGGACTTAGCGGGGGGGCCTCCGAGCAGTACTTC. Its protein product is CASGLSGGASEQYF.